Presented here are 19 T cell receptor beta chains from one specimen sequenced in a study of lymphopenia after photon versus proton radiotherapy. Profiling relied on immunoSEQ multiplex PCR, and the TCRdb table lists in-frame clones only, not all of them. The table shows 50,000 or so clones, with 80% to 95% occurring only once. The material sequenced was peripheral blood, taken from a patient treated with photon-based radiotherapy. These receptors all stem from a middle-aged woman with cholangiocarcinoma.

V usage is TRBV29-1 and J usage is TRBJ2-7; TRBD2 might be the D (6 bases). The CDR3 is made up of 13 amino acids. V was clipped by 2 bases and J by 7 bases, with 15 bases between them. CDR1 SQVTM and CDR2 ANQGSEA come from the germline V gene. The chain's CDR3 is CSVESRASGEQYF. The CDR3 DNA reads TGCAGCGTTGAATCCCGGGCGAGCGGGGAGCAGTACTTC.

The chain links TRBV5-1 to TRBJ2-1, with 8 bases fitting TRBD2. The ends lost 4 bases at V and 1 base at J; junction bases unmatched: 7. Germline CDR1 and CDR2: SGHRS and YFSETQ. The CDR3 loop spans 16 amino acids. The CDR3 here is CASSAAAGVSYNEQFF. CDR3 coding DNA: TGCGCCAGCAGCGCGGCAGCGGGAGTGTCCTACAATGAGCAGTTCTTC.

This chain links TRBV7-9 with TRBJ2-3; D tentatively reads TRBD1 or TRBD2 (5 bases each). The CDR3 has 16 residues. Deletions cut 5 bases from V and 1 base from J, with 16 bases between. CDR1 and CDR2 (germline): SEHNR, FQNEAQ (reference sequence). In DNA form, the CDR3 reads TGTGCCAGCAGCACAGCCAGGGAGATAGGCACAGATACGCAGTATTTT. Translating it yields CASSTAREIGTDTQYF. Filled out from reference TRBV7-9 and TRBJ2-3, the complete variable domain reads DTGVSQNPRHKITKRGQNVTFRCDPISEHNRLYWYRQTLGQGPEFLTYFQNEAQLEKSRLLSDRFSAERPKGSFSTLEIQRTEQGDSAMYLCASSTAREIGTDTQYFGPGTRLTVL.

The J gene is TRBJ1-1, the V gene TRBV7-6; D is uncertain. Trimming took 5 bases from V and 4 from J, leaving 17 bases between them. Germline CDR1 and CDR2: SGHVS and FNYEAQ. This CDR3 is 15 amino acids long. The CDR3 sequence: CASSKPSGEPTEAFF. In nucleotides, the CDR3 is TGTGCCAGCAGCAAACCCTCCGGGGAACCCACTGAAGCTTTCTTT. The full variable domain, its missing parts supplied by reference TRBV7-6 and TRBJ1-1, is GAGVSQSPRYKVTKRGQDVALRCDPISGHVSLYWYRQALGQGPEFLTYFNYEAQQDKSGLPNDRFSAERPEGSISTLTIQRTEQRDSAMYRCASSKPSGEPTEAFFGQGTRLTVV.

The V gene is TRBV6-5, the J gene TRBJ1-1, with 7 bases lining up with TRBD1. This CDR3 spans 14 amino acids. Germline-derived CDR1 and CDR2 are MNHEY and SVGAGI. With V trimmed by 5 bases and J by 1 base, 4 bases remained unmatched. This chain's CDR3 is CASSIQGTNTEAFF. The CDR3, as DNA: TGTGCCAGCAGTATACAGGGGACGAACACTGAAGCTTTCTTT.

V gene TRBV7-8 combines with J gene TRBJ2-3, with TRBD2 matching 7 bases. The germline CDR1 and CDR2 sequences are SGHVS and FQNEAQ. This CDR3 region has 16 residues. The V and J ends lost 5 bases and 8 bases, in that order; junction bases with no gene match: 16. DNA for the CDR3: TGTGCCAGCAGCCCCGGGGGGAGTTCTATTCTGGGTACGCAGTATTTT. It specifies CASSPGGSSILGTQYF. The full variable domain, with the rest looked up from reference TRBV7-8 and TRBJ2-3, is GAGVSQSPRYKVAKRGQDVALRCDPISGHVSLFWYQQALGQGPEFLTYFQNEAQLDKSGLPSDRFFAERPEGSVSTLKIQRTQQEDSAVYLCASSPGGSSILGTQYFGPGTRLTVL.

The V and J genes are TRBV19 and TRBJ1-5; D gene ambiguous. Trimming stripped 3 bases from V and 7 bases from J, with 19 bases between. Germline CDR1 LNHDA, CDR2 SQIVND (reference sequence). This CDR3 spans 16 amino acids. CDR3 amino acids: CASSIRSTFNEQPQHF. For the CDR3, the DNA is TGTGCCAGTAGTATCCGGAGCACGTTCAACGAGCAGCCCCAGCATTTT.

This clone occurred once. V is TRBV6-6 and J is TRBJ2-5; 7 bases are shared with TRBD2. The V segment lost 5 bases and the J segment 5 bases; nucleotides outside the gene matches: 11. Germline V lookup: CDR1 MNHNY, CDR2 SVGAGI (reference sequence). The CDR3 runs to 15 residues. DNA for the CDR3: TGTGCCAGCAGTGCCCTGGGGGGGGGAGAGGAGACCCAGTACTTC. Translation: CASSALGGGEETQYF.

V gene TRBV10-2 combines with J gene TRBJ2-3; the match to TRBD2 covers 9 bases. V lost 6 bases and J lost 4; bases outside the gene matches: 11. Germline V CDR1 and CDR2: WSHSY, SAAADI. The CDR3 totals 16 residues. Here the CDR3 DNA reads TGCGCCAGCAGCTCCCGTCCAGCGGGGGGCCCAGATACGCAGTATTTT. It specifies CASSSRPAGGPDTQYF.

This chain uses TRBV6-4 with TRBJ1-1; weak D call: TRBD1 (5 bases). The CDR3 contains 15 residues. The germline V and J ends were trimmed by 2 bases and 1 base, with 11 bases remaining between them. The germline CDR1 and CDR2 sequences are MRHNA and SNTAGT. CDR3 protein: CASSDRAGPNTEAFF. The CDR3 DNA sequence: TGTGCCAGCAGTGACCGAGCGGGGCCGAACACTGAAGCTTTCTTT.

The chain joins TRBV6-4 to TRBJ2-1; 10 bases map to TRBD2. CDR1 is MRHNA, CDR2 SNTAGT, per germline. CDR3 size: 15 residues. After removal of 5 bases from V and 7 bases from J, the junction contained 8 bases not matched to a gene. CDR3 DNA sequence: TGTGCCAGCAGTCAAAGCGGGGGGGCCGGTAATGAGCAGTTCTTC. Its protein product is CASSQSGGAGNEQFF.

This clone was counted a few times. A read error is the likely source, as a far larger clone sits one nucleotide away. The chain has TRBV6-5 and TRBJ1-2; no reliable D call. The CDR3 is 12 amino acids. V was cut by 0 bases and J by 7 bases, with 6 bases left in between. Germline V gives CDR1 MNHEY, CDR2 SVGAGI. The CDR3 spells CASSYSGAGYTF. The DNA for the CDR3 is TGTGCCAGCAGTTACTCGGGCGCTGGCTACACCTTC.

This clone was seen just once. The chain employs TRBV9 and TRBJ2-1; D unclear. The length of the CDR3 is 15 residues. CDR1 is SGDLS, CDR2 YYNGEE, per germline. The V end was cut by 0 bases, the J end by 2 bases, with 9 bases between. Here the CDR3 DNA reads TGTGCCAGCAGCGTAGGAGTTGACACCTACAATGAGCAGTTCTTC. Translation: CASSVGVDTYNEQFF. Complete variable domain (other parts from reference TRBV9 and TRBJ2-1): DSGVTQTPKHLITATGQRVTLRCSPRSGDLSVYWYQQSLDQGLQFLIQYYNGEERAKGNILERFSAQQFPDLHSELNLSSLELGDSALYFCASSVGVDTYNEQFFGPGTRLTVL.

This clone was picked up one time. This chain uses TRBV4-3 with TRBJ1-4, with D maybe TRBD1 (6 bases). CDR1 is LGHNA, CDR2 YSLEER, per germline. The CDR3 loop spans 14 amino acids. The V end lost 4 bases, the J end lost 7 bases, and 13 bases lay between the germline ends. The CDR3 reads CASSLRQAAEKLFF. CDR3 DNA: TGCGCCAGCAGCCTAAGACAGGCAGCTGAAAAACTGTTTTTT.

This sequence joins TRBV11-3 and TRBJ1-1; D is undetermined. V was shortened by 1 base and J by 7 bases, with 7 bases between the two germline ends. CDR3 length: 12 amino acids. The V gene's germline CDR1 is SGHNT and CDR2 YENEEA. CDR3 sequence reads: CASSLGEGEAFF. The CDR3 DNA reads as TGTGCCAGCAGCTTAGGGGAGGGTGAAGCTTTCTTT.

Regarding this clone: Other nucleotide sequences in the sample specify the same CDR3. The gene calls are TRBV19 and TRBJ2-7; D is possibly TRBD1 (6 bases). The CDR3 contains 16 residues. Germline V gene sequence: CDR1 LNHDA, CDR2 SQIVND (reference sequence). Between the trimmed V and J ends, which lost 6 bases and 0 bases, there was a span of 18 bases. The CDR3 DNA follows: TGTGCCAGTAGCCTCACCGGGGACACACTCTCCTACGAGCAGTACTTC. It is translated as CASSLTGDTLSYEQYF.

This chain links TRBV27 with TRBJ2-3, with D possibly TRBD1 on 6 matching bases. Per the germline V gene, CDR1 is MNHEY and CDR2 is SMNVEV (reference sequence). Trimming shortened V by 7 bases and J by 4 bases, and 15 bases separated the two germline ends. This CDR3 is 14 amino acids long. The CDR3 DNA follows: TGTGCCAGCACACACTCAACAGGGTCAGATACGCAGTATTTT. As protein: CASTHSTGSDTQYF.

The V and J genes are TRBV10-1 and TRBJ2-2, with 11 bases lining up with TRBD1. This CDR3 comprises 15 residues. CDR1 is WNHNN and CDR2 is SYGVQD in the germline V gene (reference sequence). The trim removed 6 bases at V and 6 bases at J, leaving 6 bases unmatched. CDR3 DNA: TGCGCCAGCAGCCCACCGGGACAGGGGGCCGGGGAGCTGTTTTTT. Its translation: CASSPPGQGAGELFF.

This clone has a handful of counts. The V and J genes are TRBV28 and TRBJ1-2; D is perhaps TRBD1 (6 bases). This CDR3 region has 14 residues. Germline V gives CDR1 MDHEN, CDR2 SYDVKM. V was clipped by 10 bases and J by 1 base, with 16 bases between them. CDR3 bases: TGTGCCACCTTCAATACGGACAGTAACTATGGCTACACCTTC. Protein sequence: CATFNTDSNYGYTF.